A single sample gave rise to the 18 T cell receptor beta chains below, sequenced in a study of T cell changes during pregnancy in multiple sclerosis. Only in-frame clones appear in the TCRdb table, and some are missing; sequencing was by immunoSEQ multiplex PCR. The table includes under 55,000 clones, 90% to 95% detected once. Sequenced material: CD4+ T cells from peripheral blood mononuclear cells, taken before pregnancy. The origin of the receptors is a female donor with multiple sclerosis, enrolled in a pregnancy study.

The V gene is TRBV19, the J gene TRBJ2-7, with D perhaps TRBD1 (6 bases). The V gene's germline CDR1 is LNHDA and CDR2 SQIVND (reference sequence). The CDR3 runs to 14 residues. The germline V and J ends were trimmed by 8 bases and 2 bases, with 16 bases remaining between them. CDR3 amino acids: CASADRRFPYEQYF. Here the CDR3 DNA reads TGTGCCAGTGCCGACAGGCGCTTCCCCTACGAGCAGTACTTC.

This clone has a handful of counts. The J gene is TRBJ2-2, the V gene TRBV10-1; 7 bases are shared with TRBD1. CDR1 is WNHNN, CDR2 SYGVQD, per germline (reference sequence). After removal of 7 bases from V and 9 bases from J, the junction contained 8 bases not matched to a gene. The CDR3 covers 13 residues. The CDR3 region has the DNA TGCGCCAGCACCCACAGGGGCCAAAGGGAGCTGTTTTTT. Translated, it gives CASTHRGQRELFF.

The chain joins TRBV6-5 to TRBJ2-7; perhaps TRBD2 as D (5 bases). With 5 bases removed from V and 2 bases from J, the gap between germline ends came to 13 bases. Germline V CDR1 and CDR2: MNHEY, SVGAGI. This CDR3 has 14 amino acids. In DNA form, the CDR3 reads TGTGCCAGCAGTAGCGGATCCGGAGCCTACGAGCAGTACTTC. This sequence encodes CASSSGSGAYEQYF.

This chain connects TRBV18 to TRBJ1-1; no clear D. The ends were cut back, 3 bases at V and 3 bases at J, with 14 bases in the middle. The germline V gene has CDR1 KGHSH and CDR2 LQKENI. CDR3 length: 15 residues. CDR3 in DNA: TGTGCCAGCTCACCCCCCCGAAGCGGCCACACTGAAGCTTTCTTT. This gives the protein CASSPPRSGHTEAFF.

The CDR3 sequence is CASSLDPAGAANTGELFF. In nucleotides, the CDR3 is TGTGCCAGCAGCTTAGATCCGGCAGGGGCCGCGAACACCGGGGAGCTGTTTTTT. This rearrangement joins TRBV11-3 to TRBJ2-2, with TRBD1 as a possible D gene (6 bases). Germline V lookup: CDR1 SGHNT, CDR2 YENEEA. The CDR3 has 18 amino acids. V lost 0 bases and J 0 bases, leaving 14 bases between the germline ends. Based on the CDR3 plus reference TRBV11-3 and TRBJ2-2, the full variable domain is EAGVVQSPRYKIIEKKQPVAFWCNPISGHNTLYWYLQNLGQGPELLIRYENEEAVDDSQLPKDRFSAERLKGVDSTLKIQPAELGDSAVYLCASSLDPAGAANTGELFFGEGSRLTVL.

V is TRBV29-1 and J is TRBJ2-3; 14 nucleotides align to TRBD2. V was clipped by 4 bases and J by 3 bases; unmatched bases: 6. The length of the CDR3 is 16 residues. Germline V gives CDR1 SQVTM, CDR2 ANQGSEA. The CDR3 DNA follows: TGCAGCGTTGCTGCAGGGACTAGCGGGAGAACAGATACGCAGTATTTT. Translating gives CSVAAGTSGRTDTQYF.

The rearrangement links TRBV18 to TRBJ1-2, with 8 bases that match TRBD1. CDR1 is KGHSH and CDR2 is LQKENI in the germline V gene. The V gene end was trimmed by 4 bases and the J gene end by 8 bases; junction bases not matched to a gene: 9. The CDR3 spans 14 residues. In nucleotides, the CDR3 is TGTGCCAGCTCACAAGGGGGACAGGACGGAGGCTACACCTTC. Translating it yields CASSQGGQDGGYTF.

J is TRBJ2-1 and V is TRBV29-1, with TRBD2 as a possible D gene (7 bases). This CDR3 contains 15 residues. The V and J ends lost 3 bases and 6 bases respectively, with 18 bases between them. From germline, CDR1 is SQVTM and CDR2 ANQGSEA. The CDR3 region has the DNA TGCAGCGTTGAGGGAGGGGGGGCAAGGGTCAATGAGCAGTTCTTC. This encodes CSVEGGGARVNEQFF.

The sample holds a few counts of this clone. The chain couples TRBV30 to TRBJ2-3; weak D call: TRBD2 (6 bases). V was trimmed by 2 bases and J by 3 bases, leaving 18 bases between them. Looked up from germline, CDR1 is GTSNPN and CDR2 is SVGIG (reference sequence). The CDR3 length is 16 residues. The CDR3 DNA is TGTGCCTGGAGTCGCGGTGTGTCTAGCGCAACAGATACGCAGTATTTT. Translating it yields CAWSRGVSSATDTQYF.

This clone was counted a single time. V usage is TRBV6-6 and J usage is TRBJ2-2, with 7 bases fitting TRBD2. The V gene end was trimmed by 10 bases and the J gene end by 6 bases; junction bases not matched to a gene: 14. The germline V gene encodes CDR1 MNHNY and CDR2 SVGAGI (reference sequence). The CDR3 length is 15 residues. The CDR3 coding sequence is TGTGCCACAATGACCGGCGGGAGAGTGGCCGGGGAGCTGTTTTTT. Its protein is CATMTGGRVAGELFF.

The sample holds one count of this clone. The chain joins TRBV9 to TRBJ2-4; 12 nucleotides line up with TRBD2. Unmatched junction bases numbered 15, after V lost 0 bases and J lost 14 bases. CDR1 and CDR2 from the germline V gene are SGDLS and YYNGEE. The CDR3 is 17 amino acids. CDR3 in amino acids: CASSVEVDPGLAGIKYF. For the CDR3, the DNA is TGTGCCAGCAGCGTAGAGGTGGACCCGGGACTAGCGGGTATTAAGTACTTC.

The rearrangement uses TRBV5-4 and TRBJ2-3; a weak D match, TRBD2 (6 bases). The CDR3 runs 16 residues. The germline V gene has CDR1 SGHNT and CDR2 YYREEE (reference sequence). With 0 bases removed from V and 3 bases from J, the gap between germline ends came to 14 bases. The CDR3 protein is CASSLEAGRSTDTQYF. In DNA, the CDR3 is TGTGCCAGCAGCTTGGAGGCAGGGAGGAGTACAGATACGCAGTATTTT.

The chain joins TRBV27 to TRBJ1-1, with D tentatively TRBD1 (6 bases). V lost 6 bases to trimming and J lost 0 bases, with 11 bases between them. There are 14 residues in the CDR3. The germline gives CDR1 MNHEY, CDR2 SMNVEV (reference sequence). As DNA, the CDR3 is TGTGCCAGCAGCTTGGACAGTTTGAACACTGAAGCTTTCTTT. Translation: CASSLDSLNTEAFF.

The chain joins TRBV5-5 to TRBJ1-2, with a tentative D call TRBD1 (5 bases). Germline V lookup: CDR1 SGHKS, CDR2 YYEKEE (reference sequence). V lost 1 base and J lost 7, with 14 bases in between. The length of the CDR3 is 14 residues. The CDR3 here is CASSLTQGSIGYTF. The CDR3, as DNA: TGTGCCAGCAGCTTGACGCAGGGATCAATTGGCTACACCTTC. The full variable domain, with the rest looked up from reference TRBV5-5 and TRBJ1-2, is DAGVTQSPTHLIKTRGQQVTLRCSPISGHKSVSWYQQVLGQGPQFIFQYYEKEERGRGNFPDRFSARQFPNYSSELNVNALLLGDSALYLCASSLTQGSIGYTFGSGTRLTVV.

The chain has TRBV19 and TRBJ2-7, with 9 positions matching TRBD1. Losses at the gene ends were 5 bases for V and 2 bases for J; bases not matched to a gene: 4. Germline CDR1 LNHDA, CDR2 SQIVND (reference sequence). The CDR3 length is 14 residues. The CDR3 sequence: CASSYRDRAYEQYF. CDR3 nucleotide sequence: TGTGCCAGTAGTTACCGGGACAGGGCCTACGAGCAGTACTTC.

This CDR3 is CASSLGQGRMFNEQFF. In DNA form, the CDR3 reads TGTGCCAGCAGCCTAGGACAGGGGCGCATGTTCAATGAGCAGTTCTTC. The V and J genes are TRBV2 and TRBJ2-1; TRBD1 agrees at 9 bases. V dropped 6 bases and J dropped 6; count of bases not matched to a gene: 12. The CDR3 is 16 amino acids. CDR1 and CDR2 from the germline V gene are SNHLY and FYNNEI. Full variable domain (missing parts from reference TRBV2 and TRBJ2-1): EPEVTQTPSHQVTQMGQEVILRCVPISNHLYFYWYRQILGQKVEFLVSFYNNEISEKSEIFDDQFSVERPDGSNFTLKIRSTKLEDSAMYFCASSLGQGRMFNEQFFGPGTRLTVL.

The genes are TRBV7-2 and TRBJ1-1, with 7 bases aligning to TRBD1. The CDR3 spans 14 residues. J gave up 1 base and V 1 base, and 0 bases lay outside the gene matches. Germline CDR1 reads SGHTA; CDR2 reads FQGNSA. The CDR3 sequence is CASSLEGANTEAFF. The CDR3 nucleotides are TGTGCCAGCAGCTTAGAGGGGGCGAACACTGAAGCTTTCTTT.

CDR3 coding DNA: TGTGCCAGCAGTGACGCGAGGGGAGGCGACGAGCAGTACTTC. It translates to CASSDARGGDEQYF. This chain joins TRBV2 and TRBJ2-7; perhaps TRBD2 as D (6 bases). The CDR3 loop spans 14 amino acids. CDR1 is SNHLY and CDR2 is FYNNEI in the germline V gene. Trimming took 3 bases from V and 5 from J, leaving 14 bases between them.